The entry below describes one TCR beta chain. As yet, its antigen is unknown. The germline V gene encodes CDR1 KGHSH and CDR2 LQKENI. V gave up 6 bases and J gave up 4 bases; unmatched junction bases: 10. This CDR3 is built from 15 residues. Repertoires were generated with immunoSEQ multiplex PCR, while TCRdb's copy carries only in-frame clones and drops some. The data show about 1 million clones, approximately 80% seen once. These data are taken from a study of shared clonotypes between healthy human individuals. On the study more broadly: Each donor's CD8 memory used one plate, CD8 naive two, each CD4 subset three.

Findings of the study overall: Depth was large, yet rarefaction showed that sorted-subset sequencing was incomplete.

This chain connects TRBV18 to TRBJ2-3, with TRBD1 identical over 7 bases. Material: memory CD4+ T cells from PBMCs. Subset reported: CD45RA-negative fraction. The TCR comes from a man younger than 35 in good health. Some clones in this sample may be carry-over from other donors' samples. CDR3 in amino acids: CASSQTVGGADTQYF. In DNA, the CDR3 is TGTGCCAGCTCCCAGACGGTAGGGGGCGCAGATACGCAGTATTTT.